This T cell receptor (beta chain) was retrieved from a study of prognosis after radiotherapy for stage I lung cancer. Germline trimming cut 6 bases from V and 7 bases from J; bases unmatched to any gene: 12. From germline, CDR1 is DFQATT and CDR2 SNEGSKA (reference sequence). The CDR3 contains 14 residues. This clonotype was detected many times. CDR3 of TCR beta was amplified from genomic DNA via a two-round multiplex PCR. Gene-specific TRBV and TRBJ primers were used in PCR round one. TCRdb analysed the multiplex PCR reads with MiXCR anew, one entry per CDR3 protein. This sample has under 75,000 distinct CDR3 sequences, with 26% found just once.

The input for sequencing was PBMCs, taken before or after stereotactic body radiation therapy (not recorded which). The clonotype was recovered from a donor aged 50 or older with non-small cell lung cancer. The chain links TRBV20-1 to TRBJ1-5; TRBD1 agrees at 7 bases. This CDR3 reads CSAREGGARQPQHF. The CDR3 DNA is TGCAGTGCCCGGGAAGGGGGCGCAAGACAGCCCCAGCATTTT.